The following is a T cell receptor (beta chain) sequence with its context. These data come from a study of T cell responses to AZD1222 COVID-19 vaccine. Measured with immunoSEQ multiplex PCR; TCRdb has only the in-frame clones, and not every one. In the table there are approximately 210,000 clones, 91% of which are singletons. The TCR sequence derives from an adult who received the AZD1222 COVID-19 vaccine. This sample comprised peripheral blood, obtained 28 days after the second AZD1222 dose.

CDR3 residues: CASRTTSGGLTYEQYF. The CDR3 coding sequence is TGTGCCAGCAGGACGACTAGCGGGGGGTTAACCTACGAGCAGTACTTC. The chain carries TRBV2 and TRBJ2-7; 13 bases align to TRBD2. The CDR3 is made up of 16 amino acids. In germline, CDR1 is SNHLY, CDR2 FYNNEI. J was trimmed by 2 bases and V by 6 bases; bases with no gene match: 7.